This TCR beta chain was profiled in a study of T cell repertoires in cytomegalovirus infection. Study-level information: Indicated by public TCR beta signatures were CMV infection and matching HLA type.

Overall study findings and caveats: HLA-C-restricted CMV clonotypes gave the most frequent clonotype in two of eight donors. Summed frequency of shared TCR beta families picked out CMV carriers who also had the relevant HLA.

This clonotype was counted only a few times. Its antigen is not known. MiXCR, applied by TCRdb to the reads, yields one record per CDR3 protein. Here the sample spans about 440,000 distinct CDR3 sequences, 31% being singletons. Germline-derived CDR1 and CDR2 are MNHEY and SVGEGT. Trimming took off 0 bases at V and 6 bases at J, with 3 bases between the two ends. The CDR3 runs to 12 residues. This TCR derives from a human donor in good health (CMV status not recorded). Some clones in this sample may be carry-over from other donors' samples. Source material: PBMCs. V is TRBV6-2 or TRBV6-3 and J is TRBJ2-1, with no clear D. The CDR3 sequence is CASSYSINEQFF. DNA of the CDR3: TGTGCCAGCAGTTACTCGATCAATGAGCAGTTCTTC.